This note documents a single T cell receptor (beta chain) sequence. The data were obtained in a study of control samples from healthy donors and cancer patients. The protocol was immunoSEQ multiplex PCR, while the TCRdb copy is restricted to in-frame clones and leaves out a portion. This table holds over 100,000 clones, 92% found once. Sequencing was performed on blood. The sequence came from a woman in her forties or fifties in good health.

This CDR3 reads CASSVEDYRVNDEQFF. The CDR3 nucleotides are TGTGCCAGCAGCGTCGAGGACTACCGGGTGAACGATGAGCAGTTCTTC. This chain uses TRBV7-6 with TRBJ2-1; possibly TRBD2 for D (6 bases). The germline V gene encodes CDR1 SGHVS and CDR2 FNYEAQ. V gave up 5 bases and J gave up 8 bases, with 22 bases separating them. The length of the CDR3 is 16 residues. The complete variable domain, with remaining parts taken from reference TRBV7-6 and TRBJ2-1, reads GAGVSQSPRYKVTKRGQDVALRCDPISGHVSLYWYRQALGQGPEFLTYFNYEAQQDKSGLPNDRFSAERPEGSISTLTIQRTEQRDSAMYRCASSVEDYRVNDEQFFGPGTRLTVL.